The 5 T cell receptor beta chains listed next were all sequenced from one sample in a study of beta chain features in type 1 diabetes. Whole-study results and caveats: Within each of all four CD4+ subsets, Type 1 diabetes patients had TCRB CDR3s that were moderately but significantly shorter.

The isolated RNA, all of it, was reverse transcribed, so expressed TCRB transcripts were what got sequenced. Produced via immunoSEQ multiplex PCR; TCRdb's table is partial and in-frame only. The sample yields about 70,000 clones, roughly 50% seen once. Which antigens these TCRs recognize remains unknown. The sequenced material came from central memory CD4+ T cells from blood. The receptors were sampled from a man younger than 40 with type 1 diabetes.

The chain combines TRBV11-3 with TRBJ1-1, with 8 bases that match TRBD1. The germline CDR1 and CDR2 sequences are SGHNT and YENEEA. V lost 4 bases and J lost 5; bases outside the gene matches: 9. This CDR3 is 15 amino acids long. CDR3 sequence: CASSSDDRGTTEAFF. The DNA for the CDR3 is TGTGCCAGCAGCTCGGATGACAGGGGCACGACTGAAGCTTTCTTT.

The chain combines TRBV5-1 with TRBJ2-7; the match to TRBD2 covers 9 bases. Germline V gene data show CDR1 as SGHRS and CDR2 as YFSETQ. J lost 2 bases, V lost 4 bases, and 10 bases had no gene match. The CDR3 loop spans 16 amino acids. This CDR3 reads CASSPYLAGRTYEQYF. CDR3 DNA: TGCGCCAGCAGCCCCTATCTAGCGGGACGGACCTACGAGCAGTACTTC.

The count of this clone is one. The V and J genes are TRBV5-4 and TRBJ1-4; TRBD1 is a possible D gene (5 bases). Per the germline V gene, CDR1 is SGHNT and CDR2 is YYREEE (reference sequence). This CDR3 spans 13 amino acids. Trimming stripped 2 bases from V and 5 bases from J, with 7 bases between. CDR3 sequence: CASSLRGNEKLFF. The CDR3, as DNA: TGTGCCAGCAGCTTAAGGGGAAATGAAAAACTGTTTTTT.

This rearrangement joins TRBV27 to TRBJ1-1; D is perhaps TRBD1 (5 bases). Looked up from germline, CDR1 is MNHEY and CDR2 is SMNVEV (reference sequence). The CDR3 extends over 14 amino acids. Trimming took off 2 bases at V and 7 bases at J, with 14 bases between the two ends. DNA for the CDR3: TGTGCCAGCAGTTTAAGGACATCGATTCATGAAGCTTTCTTT. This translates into CASSLRTSIHEAFF.

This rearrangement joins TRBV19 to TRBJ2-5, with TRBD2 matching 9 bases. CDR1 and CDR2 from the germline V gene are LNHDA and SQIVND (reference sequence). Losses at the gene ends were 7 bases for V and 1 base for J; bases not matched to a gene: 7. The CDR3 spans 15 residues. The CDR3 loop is CASMDLAGSQETQYF. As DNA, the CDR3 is TGTGCCAGTATGGACCTAGCGGGGAGCCAAGAGACCCAGTACTTC.